This record covers a single TCR beta chain. This clonotype showed up many times. The clone's antigen remains unknown. No qualities accompany the bases; no much larger clone lies one base away. This specimen belongs to a study of identical twins (dated by TCRdb to about 2016). As for the study more broadly: To test whether fetal clonotypes persist, this study deep-sequenced TCR alpha and beta repertoires from monozygotic twins, from unrelated adults of various ages, and from cord blood. Replicate twin experiments were performed at different times using different library preparation protocols to rule out contamination. Overall study results and their limits: Because the same donors could not be followed over many years, the conclusions depended on cross-sectional statistical analysis. A weaker excess of twin sharing was found in beta out-of-frame sequences because the signal-to-noise ratio was lowered by fewer shared sequences. Zero-insertion analyses could be partly confounded by invariant T cells such as MAIT and iNKT, though diverse VJ usage argued against such confounding for most clonotypes. Fewer insertions were carried by abundant cord blood beta clonotypes; a weaker similar trend was observed in young adult naive repertoires, while no such trend was observed in memory repertoires. Out-of-frame TCR alpha sharing in monozygotic twins was systematically underestimated by recombination models, whereas sharing between unrelated individuals was in agreement with the recombination models. Compared with coincidental sharing between unrelated individuals, an excess of low generation-probability sequences was observed among out-of-frame TCR alpha sequences shared between twins.

As encoded in the germline V gene, CDR1 is SNHLY while CDR2 is FYNNEI. V lost 6 bases and J lost 6 bases, and the count of bases not matched to a germline gene is 10. Reading from cysteine to phenylalanine, the CDR3 counts 15 amino acids. CDR3 DNA is the only sequence kept; it has 45 bases, read in frame from the first base. Only healthy Caucasian donors were included. The twin cohort consisted of three pairs of female monozygotic twins, all aged about 18 to 29 years. Positive isolation kits from Invitrogen were used to isolate CD4+ and CD8+ T cell populations. Library preparation was by 5' RACE. TCRdb records Illumina HiSeq 2000 as the sequencer. A universal primer binding site was introduced by template switching, and a unique molecular identifier was present in the final cDNA, enabling accurate counting of TCR cDNA molecules. Specific primers in the conserved constant-segment region were used to synthesize first-strand cDNA for the TCR alpha and beta chains. Each cDNA library was double barcoded, with a SMART-Mk sample barcode plus Illumina barcodes, to control for contamination. TruSeq adapter sequences, together with Illumina sample barcodes, were added in two successive PCR steps. The TCR alpha and beta cDNA libraries were sequenced on the Illumina HiSeq platform using custom primers. The original pipeline was this. Raw reads were processed with MiGEC to extract unique molecular identifiers, and MiXCR was used to determine CDR3 positions. Recombination models were inferred per individual with the repgenHMM and IGoR tools using an EM algorithm. The tcR package in R was used for shared clonotype analysis, with sharing normalized by the product of cloneset sizes. To study raw recombination without the effects of thymic and clonal selection, out-of-frame nonproductive sequences were analyzed. Using fastp at Q25 and MiXCR, TCRdb reprocessed the public reads and kept productive beta chains. Rows with one shared CDR3 protein collapse into an entry with the most common genes and DNA. TCRdb, not the authors, supplied the V and J calls. A total of roughly 280,000 distinct CDR3 sequences appear in this sample, roughly 9.8% of them only once. Roughly 7% of the sample is held by the ten biggest clonotypes.

This sample also appeared in a second study, on yellow fever vaccine responses in identical twins. As described in the second report: The T cell response to vaccination in identical twins was reported by the authors to appear partly convergent and partly personalized. In identical twins, the study followed T cell clones that responded to the vaccine with precision.

Sequencing was performed on CD8+ T cells sorted from blood. The chain is assembled from TRBV2 and TRBJ1-5; the junction holds 8 bases that match TRBD1. This receptor was taken from a woman under 30 in good health. The CDR3 protein is CASSIPGQGLQPQHF. The DNA is TGTGCCAGCAGCATTCCTGGACAGGGACTTCAGCCCCAGCATTTT.